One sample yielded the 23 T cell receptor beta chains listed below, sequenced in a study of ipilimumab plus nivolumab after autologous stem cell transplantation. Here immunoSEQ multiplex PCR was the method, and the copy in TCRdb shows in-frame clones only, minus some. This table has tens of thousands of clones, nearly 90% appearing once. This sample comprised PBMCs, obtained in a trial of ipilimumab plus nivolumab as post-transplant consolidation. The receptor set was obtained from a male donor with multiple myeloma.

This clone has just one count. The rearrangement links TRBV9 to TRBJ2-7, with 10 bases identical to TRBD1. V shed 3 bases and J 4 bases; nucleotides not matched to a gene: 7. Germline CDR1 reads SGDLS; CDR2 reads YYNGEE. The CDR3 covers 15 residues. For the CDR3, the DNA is TGTGCCAGCAGCGCCGGGGGGACAGGGGAATACGAGCAGTACTTC. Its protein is CASSAGGTGEYEQYF.

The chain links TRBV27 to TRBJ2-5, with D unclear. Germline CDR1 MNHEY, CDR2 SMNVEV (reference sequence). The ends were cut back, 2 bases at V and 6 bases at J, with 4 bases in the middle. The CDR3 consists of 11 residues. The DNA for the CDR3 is TGTGCCAGCAGTTTAAGCAAGACCCAGTACTTC. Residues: CASSLSKTQYF.

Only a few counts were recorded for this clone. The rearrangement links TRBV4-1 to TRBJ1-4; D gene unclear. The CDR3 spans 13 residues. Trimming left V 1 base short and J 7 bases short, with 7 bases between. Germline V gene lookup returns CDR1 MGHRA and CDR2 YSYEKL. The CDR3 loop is CASSQALVEKLFF. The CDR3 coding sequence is TGCGCCAGCAGCCAAGCTCTTGTTGAAAAACTGTTTTTT.

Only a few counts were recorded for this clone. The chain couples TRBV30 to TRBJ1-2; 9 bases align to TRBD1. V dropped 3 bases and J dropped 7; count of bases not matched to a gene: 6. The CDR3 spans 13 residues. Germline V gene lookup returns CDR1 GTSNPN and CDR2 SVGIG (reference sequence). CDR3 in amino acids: CAWRGQGLFGYTF. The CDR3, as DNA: TGTGCCTGGAGGGGACAGGGTCTGTTTGGCTACACCTTC.

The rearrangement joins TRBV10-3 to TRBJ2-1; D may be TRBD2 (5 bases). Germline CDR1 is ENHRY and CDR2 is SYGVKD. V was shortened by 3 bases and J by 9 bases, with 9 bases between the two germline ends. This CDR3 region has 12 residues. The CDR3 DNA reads TGTGCCATCAGTGAAGGAGAGGGTGAGCAGTTCTTC. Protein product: CAISEGEGEQFF.

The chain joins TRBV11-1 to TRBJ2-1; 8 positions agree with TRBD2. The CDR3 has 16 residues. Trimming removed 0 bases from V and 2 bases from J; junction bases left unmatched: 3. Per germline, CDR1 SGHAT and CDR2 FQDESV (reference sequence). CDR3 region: CASSLARAGAYNEQFF. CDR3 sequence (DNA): TGTGCCAGCAGCTTAGCGCGAGCGGGGGCCTACAATGAGCAGTTCTTC. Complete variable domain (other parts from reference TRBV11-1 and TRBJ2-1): EAEVAQSPRYKITEKSQAVAFWCDPISGHATLYWYRQILGQGPELLVQFQDESVVDDSQLPKDRFSAERLKGVDSTLKIQPAELGDSAMYLCASSLARAGAYNEQFFGPGTRLTVL.

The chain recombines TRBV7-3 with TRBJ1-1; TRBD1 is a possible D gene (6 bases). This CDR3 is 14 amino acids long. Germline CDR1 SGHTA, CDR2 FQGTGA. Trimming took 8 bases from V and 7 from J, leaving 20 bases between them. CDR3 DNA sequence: TGTGCCAGCGGAAACAACGGACAGTCTAGTGAAGCTTTCTTT. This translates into CASGNNGQSSEAFF.

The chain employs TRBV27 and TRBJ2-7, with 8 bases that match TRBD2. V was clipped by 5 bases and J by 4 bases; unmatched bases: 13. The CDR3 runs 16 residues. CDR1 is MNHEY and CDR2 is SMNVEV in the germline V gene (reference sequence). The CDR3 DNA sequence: TGTGCCAGCAGTCCCAGACTAGCGCCTGCGGAATACGAGCAGTACTTC. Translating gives CASSPRLAPAEYEQYF.

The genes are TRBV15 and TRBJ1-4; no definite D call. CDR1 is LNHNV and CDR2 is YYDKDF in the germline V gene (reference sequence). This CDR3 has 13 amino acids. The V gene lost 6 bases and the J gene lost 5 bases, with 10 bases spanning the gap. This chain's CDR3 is CATRRQLNEKLFF. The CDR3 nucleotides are TGTGCCACCAGACGGCAATTAAATGAAAAACTGTTTTTT.

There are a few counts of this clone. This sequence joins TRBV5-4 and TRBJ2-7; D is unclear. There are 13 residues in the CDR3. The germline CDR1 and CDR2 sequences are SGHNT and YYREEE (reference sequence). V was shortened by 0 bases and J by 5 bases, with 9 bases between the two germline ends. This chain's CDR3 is CASSLDEDNEQYF. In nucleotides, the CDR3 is TGTGCCAGCAGCTTGGACGAGGATAACGAGCAGTACTTC.

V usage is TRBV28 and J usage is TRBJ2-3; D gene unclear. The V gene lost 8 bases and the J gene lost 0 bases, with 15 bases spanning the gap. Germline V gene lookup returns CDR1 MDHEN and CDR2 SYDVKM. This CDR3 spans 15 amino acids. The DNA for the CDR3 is TGTGCCAGCCGTGACACTATCGCTAGCACAGATACGCAGTATTTT. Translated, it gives CASRDTIASTDTQYF.

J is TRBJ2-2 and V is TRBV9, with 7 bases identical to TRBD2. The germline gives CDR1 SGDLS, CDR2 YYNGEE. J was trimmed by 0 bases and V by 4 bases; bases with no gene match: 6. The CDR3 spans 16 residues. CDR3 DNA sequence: TGTGCCAGCAGCCCCCGGGGGGACGCGAACACCGGGGAGCTGTTTTTT. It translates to CASSPRGDANTGELFF.

CDR3 protein: CASSRGDTEAFF. The CDR3 DNA reads as TGTGCCAGCTCCCGGGGGGACACTGAAGCTTTCTTT. The chain uses TRBV7-9 and TRBJ1-1, with D possibly matching TRBD1 (5 bases). CDR1 is SEHNR and CDR2 is FQNEAQ in the germline V gene (reference sequence). Trimming stripped 8 bases from V and 3 bases from J, with 10 bases between. The CDR3 has 12 amino acids.

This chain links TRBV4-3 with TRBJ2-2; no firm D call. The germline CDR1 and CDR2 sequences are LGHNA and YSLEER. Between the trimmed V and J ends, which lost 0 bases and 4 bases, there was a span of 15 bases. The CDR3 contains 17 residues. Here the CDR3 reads CASSQEWFGAGTGELFF. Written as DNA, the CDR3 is TGCGCCAGCAGCCAAGAATGGTTCGGTGCTGGCACCGGGGAGCTGTTTTTT.

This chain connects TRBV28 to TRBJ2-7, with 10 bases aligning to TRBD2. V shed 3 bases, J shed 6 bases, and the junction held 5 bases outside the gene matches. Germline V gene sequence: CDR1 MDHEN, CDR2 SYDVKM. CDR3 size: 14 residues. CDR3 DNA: TGTGCCAGCAGTTTTCTCCTAGCGGGAGCCGAGCAGTACTTC. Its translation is CASSFLLAGAEQYF.

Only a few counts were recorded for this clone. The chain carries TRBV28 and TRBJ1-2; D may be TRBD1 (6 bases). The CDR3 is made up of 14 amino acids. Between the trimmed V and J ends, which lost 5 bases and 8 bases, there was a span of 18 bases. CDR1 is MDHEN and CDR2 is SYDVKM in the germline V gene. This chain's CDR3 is CASSLTGQVGGYTF. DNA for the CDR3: TGTGCCAGCAGTCTGACGGGACAAGTCGGGGGCTACACCTTC.

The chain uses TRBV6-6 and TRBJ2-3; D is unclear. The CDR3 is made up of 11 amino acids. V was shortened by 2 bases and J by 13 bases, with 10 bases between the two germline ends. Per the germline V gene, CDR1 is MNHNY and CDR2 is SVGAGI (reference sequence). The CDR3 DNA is TGTGCCAGCAGTTACGAAGGAAAGGAGTATTTT. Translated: CASSYEGKEYF.

The CDR3 sequence: CASSAGGELAGELFF. The CDR3 DNA is TGCGCCAGCAGCGCGGGGGGGGAGTTGGCCGGGGAGCTGTTTTTT. This chain joins TRBV5-1 and TRBJ2-2; TRBD2 agrees at 9 bases. V gave up 4 bases and J gave up 6 bases; unmatched junction bases: 7. Germline values: CDR1 SGHRS, CDR2 YFSETQ. The CDR3 covers 15 residues.

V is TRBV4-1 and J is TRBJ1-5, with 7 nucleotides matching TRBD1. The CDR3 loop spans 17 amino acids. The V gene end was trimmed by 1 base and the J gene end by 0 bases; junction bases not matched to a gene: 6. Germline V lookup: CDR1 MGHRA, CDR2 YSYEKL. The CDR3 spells CASSQGGQAYSNQPQHF. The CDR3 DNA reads TGCGCCAGCAGCCAAGGTGGACAGGCTTATAGCAATCAGCCCCAGCATTTT.

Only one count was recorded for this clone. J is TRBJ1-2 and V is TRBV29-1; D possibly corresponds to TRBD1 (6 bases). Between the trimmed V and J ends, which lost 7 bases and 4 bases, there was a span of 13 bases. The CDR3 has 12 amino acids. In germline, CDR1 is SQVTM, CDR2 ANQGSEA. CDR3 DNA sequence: TGCAGCGGATTGCGGGGGCGCTATGGCTACACCTTC. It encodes CSGLRGRYGYTF.

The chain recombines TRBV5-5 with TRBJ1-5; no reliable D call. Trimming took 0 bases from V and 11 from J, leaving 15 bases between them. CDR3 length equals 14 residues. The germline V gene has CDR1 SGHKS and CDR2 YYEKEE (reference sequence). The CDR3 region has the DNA TGTGCCAGCAGCTTGGGGGCCCCAGCTCGGTCCCAGCATTTT. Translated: CASSLGAPARSQHF.

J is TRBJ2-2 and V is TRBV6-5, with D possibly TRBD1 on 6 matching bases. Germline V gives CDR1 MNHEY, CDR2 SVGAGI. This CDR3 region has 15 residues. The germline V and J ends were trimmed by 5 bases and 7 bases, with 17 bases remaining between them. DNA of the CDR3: TGTGCCAGCAGTCCCCCGGGACAAAAAGGCGGGGAGCTGTTTTTT. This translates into CASSPPGQKGGELFF.

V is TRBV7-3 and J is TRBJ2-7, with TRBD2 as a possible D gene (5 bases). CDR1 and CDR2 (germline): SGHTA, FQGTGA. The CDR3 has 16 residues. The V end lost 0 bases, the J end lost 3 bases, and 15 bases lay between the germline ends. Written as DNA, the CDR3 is TGTGCCAGCAGCTTAACCCCGGGCGGGCCGTTCTACGAGCAGTACTTC. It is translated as CASSLTPGGPFYEQYF.